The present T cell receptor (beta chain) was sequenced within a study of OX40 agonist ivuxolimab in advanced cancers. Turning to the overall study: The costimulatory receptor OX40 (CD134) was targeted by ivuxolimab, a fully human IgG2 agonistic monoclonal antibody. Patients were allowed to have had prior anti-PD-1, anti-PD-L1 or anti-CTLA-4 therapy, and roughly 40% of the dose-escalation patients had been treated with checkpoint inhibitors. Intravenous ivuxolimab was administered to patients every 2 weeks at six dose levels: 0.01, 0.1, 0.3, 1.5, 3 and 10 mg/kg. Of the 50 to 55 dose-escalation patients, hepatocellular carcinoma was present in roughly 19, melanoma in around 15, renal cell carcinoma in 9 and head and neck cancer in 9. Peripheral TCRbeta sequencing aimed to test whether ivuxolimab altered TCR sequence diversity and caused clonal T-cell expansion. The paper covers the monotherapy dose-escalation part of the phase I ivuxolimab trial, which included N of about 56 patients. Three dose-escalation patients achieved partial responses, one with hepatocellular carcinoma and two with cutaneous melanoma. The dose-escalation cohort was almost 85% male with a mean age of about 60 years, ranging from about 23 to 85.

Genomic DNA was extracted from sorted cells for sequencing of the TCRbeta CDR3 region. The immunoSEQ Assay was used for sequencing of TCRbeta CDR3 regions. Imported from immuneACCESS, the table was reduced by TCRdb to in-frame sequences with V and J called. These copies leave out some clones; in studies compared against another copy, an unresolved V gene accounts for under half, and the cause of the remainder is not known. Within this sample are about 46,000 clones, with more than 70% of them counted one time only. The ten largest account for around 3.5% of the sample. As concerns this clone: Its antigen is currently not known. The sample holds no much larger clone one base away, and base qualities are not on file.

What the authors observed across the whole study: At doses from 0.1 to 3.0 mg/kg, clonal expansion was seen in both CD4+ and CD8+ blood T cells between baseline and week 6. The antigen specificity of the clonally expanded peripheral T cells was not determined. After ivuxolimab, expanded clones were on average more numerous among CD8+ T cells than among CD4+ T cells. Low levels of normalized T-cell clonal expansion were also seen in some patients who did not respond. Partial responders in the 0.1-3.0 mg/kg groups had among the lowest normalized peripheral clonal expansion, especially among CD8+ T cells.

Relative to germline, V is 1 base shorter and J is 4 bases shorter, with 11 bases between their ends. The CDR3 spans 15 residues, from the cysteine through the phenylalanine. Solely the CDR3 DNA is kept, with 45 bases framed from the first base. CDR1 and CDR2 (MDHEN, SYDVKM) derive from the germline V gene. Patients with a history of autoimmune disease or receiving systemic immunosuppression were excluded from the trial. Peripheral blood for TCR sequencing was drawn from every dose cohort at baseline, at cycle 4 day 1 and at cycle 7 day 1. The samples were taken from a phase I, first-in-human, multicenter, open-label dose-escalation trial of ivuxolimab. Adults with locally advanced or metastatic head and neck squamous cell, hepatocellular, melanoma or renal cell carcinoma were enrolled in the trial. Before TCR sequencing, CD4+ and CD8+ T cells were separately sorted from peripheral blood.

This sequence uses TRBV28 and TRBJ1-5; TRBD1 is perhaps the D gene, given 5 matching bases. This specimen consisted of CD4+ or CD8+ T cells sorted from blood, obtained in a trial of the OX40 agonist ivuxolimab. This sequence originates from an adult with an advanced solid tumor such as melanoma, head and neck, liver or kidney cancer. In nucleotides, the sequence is TGTGCCAGCAGTTTATTTTCAGGGTCTAATCAGCCCCAGCATTTT. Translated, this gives CASSLFSGSNQPQHF.